Following are 30 T cell receptor beta chains from one sample sequenced in a study of T cells after posttransplantation cyclophosphamide. Assay used: immunoSEQ multiplex PCR; TCRdb lists only in-frame clones, some missing. Of tens of thousands of clones in the sample, 85% to 95% were seen once. The specimen sequenced was PBMCs. The receptors here all came from a woman aged 30 to 39 in good health and a related stem cell transplant donor.

The chain recombines TRBV29-1 with TRBJ2-1; the D gene is possibly TRBD2 (7 bases). The germline V gene has CDR1 SQVTM and CDR2 ANQGSEA. The CDR3 length is 15 residues. The ends were cut back, 4 bases at V and 0 bases at J, with 13 bases in the middle. The CDR3 DNA is TGCAGCGTTGCGGGGGGCCTGAGCTCCTACAATGAGCAGTTCTTC. Protein: CSVAGGLSSYNEQFF.

The V and J genes are TRBV5-4 and TRBJ2-4; D remains ambiguous. V gave up 1 base and J gave up 1 base, with 6 bases separating them. CDR1 is SGHNT and CDR2 is YYREEE in the germline V gene (reference sequence). CDR3 length: 14 residues. CDR3 bases: TGTGCCAGCAGCTTGCAAGGGGCCAAAAACATTCAGTACTTC. This sequence encodes CASSLQGAKNIQYF.

The chain uses TRBV9 and TRBJ1-2; a weak D match, TRBD1 (6 bases). This CDR3 is 14 amino acids long. In germline, CDR1 is SGDLS, CDR2 YYNGEE. Trimming took 7 bases from V and 2 from J, leaving 15 bases between them. The DNA of the CDR3 is TGTGCCAGCTCCGGGGGCCATGGAAACTATGGCTACACCTTC. Translating gives CASSGGHGNYGYTF.

The CDR3 DNA reads TGTGCCACCAGCAGAGATCTTGGGGTAGGCTACACCTTC. Residues: CATSRDLGVGYTF. This chain joins TRBV15 and TRBJ1-2; D ambiguous. V shed 0 bases and J shed 8 bases, with 10 bases lying between them. This CDR3 has 13 amino acids. Germline CDR1 reads LNHNV; CDR2 reads YYDKDF (reference sequence).

V gene TRBV14 combines with J gene TRBJ1-3; unclear D gene. The germline gives CDR1 SGHDN, CDR2 FVKESK. The CDR3 length is 15 residues. Deletions cut 4 bases from V and 2 bases from J, with 12 bases between. This CDR3 reads CASSRRGKTGNTIYF. In nucleotides, the CDR3 is TGTGCCAGCAGCCGGCGGGGAAAGACTGGAAACACCATATATTTT.

V and J are TRBV19 and TRBJ2-5; TRBD1 is a possible D gene (5 bases). The CDR3 totals 15 residues. Germline V lookup: CDR1 LNHDA, CDR2 SQIVND (reference sequence). V lost 6 bases to trimming and J lost 4 bases, with 18 bases between them. The CDR3 DNA is TGTGCCAGTAGCCTGAAGCAGGGAATTCTAGAGACCCAGTACTTC. Protein sequence: CASSLKQGILETQYF.

The rearrangement joins TRBV5-4 to TRBJ2-1; D is unresolved. The ends were cut back, 0 bases at V and 8 bases at J, with 9 bases in the middle. CDR1 and CDR2 (germline): SGHNT, YYREEE (reference sequence). The CDR3 totals 13 residues. Here the CDR3 reads CASSLDVSDEQFF. In DNA, the CDR3 is TGTGCCAGCAGCTTGGACGTAAGCGATGAGCAGTTCTTC.

Note on this clone: One junction end disagrees with the germline gene, perhaps due to a read error. For the CDR3, the DNA is TGTGCCAGCAGCCGGGACAATAAGTCACCCCTCCACTTT. It codes for CASSRDNKSPLHF. The chain has TRBV7-8 and TRBJ1-6; the D gene is possibly TRBD1 (6 bases). The CDR3 length is 13 residues. CDR1 is SGHVS, CDR2 FQNEAQ, per germline.

DNA for the CDR3: TGTGCCTGGAGAATAGCGGGGGGGTTTGGTGAGCAGTTCTTC. Protein: CAWRIAGGFGEQFF. The chain couples TRBV30 to TRBJ2-1, with 11 positions matching TRBD2. CDR1 GTSNPN and CDR2 SVGIG come from the germline V gene (reference sequence). The CDR3 has 14 amino acids. J gave up 9 bases and V 3 bases, and 7 bases lay outside the gene matches.

The J gene is TRBJ1-1, the V gene TRBV27; the D gene is possibly TRBD1 (5 bases). This CDR3 comprises 16 residues. Germline V lookup: CDR1 MNHEY, CDR2 SMNVEV (reference sequence). Trimming removed 6 bases at V and 5 bases at J, with 22 bases between. In nucleotides, the CDR3 is TGTGCCAGCAGGCTATATGGGGGGTCAACACGGACTGAAGCTTTCTTT. Translation gives CASRLYGGSTRTEAFF.

This clone was picked up one time. CDR3 sequence (DNA): TGTGCTAGTGGGCACGGACAGAGACACACTGAAGCTTTCTTT. It translates to CASGHGQRHTEAFF. The chain links TRBV12-5 to TRBJ1-1; D possibly corresponds to TRBD1 (6 bases). V lost 6 bases and J 3 bases, leaving 14 bases between the germline ends. The germline V gene encodes CDR1 LGHNT and CDR2 FRNRAP. The CDR3 spans 14 residues.

This chain uses TRBV27 with TRBJ2-7; TRBD2 matches at 8 bases. J lost 1 base, V lost 2 bases, and 4 bases had no gene match. The germline V gene encodes CDR1 MNHEY and CDR2 SMNVEV (reference sequence). The CDR3 covers 15 residues. Here the CDR3 DNA reads TGTGCCAGCAGTTTAAGCGGGAGTGGGTCCTACGAGCAGTACTTC. Translating gives CASSLSGSGSYEQYF.

The chain joins TRBV6-1 to TRBJ1-2; 10 bases agree with TRBD1. Germline CDR1 and CDR2: MNHNS and SASEGT. This CDR3 region has 16 residues. V gave up 4 bases and J gave up 7 bases; unmatched junction bases: 12. DNA for the CDR3: TGTGCCAGCAGTGCTTACTCCGGACAGGGGGTGGGTGGCTACACCTTC. This gives the protein CASSAYSGQGVGGYTF.

The chain combines TRBV11-1 with TRBJ1-6; 8 bases match TRBD1. Trimming removed 2 bases from V and 11 bases from J; junction bases left unmatched: 11. The germline gives CDR1 SGHAT, CDR2 FQDESV (reference sequence). The CDR3 totals 16 residues. The CDR3 spells CASSLKRDRRVPPLHF. For the CDR3, the DNA is TGTGCCAGCAGCTTAAAGCGGGACAGGAGAGTTCCACCCCTCCACTTT.

The rearrangement joins TRBV6-6 to TRBJ1-1, with D perhaps TRBD1 (5 bases). The CDR3 sequence is 13 residues long. Germline values: CDR1 MNHNY, CDR2 SVGAGI (reference sequence). The V end lost 2 bases, the J end lost 1 base, and 5 bases lay between the germline ends. The CDR3 sequence: CASSYRGNTEAFF. Here the CDR3 DNA reads TGTGCCAGCAGTTACAGGGGGAACACTGAAGCTTTCTTT.

The chain joins TRBV7-9 to TRBJ2-7; D gene uncertain. The CDR3 length is 11 residues. With 5 bases removed from V and 7 bases from J, the gap between germline ends came to 9 bases. Germline V gene data show CDR1 as SEHNR and CDR2 as FQNEAQ (reference sequence). CDR3 nucleotide sequence: TGTGCCAGCAGCCCTGCCTGGGAGCAGTACTTC. This codes for CASSPAWEQYF.

The J gene is TRBJ1-2, the V gene TRBV4-1; 7 positions agree with TRBD1. Trimming removed 1 base from V and 2 bases from J; junction bases left unmatched: 4. Germline values: CDR1 MGHRA, CDR2 YSYEKL. The CDR3 is made up of 15 amino acids. Here the CDR3 reads CASSQAEGANYGYTF. The CDR3 region has the DNA TGCGCCAGCAGCCAAGCGGAGGGGGCCAACTATGGCTACACCTTC.

CDR3 sequence reads: CAIYGSPLGYTF. The CDR3 DNA sequence: TGTGCCATATATGGCAGCCCTTTAGGCTACACCTTC. The gene calls are TRBV10-3 and TRBJ1-2; D is unresolved. The V and J ends lost 9 bases and 8 bases respectively, with 16 bases between them. The CDR3 runs 12 residues. The germline V gene has CDR1 ENHRY and CDR2 SYGVKD.

The V call is TRBV5-1, the J call TRBJ2-1; 8 bases match TRBD1. In germline, CDR1 is SGHRS, CDR2 YFSETQ. V lost 1 base, J lost 6 bases, and 6 bases stayed unmatched. CDR3 length: 15 amino acids. The CDR3, as DNA: TGCGCCAGCAGCTTGTACCAGGGGGCCGGCAATGAGCAGTTCTTC. Its translation is CASSLYQGAGNEQFF. Filled out from reference TRBV5-1 and TRBJ2-1, the complete variable domain reads KAGVTQTPRYLIKTRGQQVTLSCSPISGHRSVSWYQQTPGQGLQFLFEYFSETQRNKGNFPGRFSGRQFSNSRSEMNVSTLELGDSALYLCASSLYQGAGNEQFFGPGTRLTVL.

This rearrangement joins TRBV9 to TRBJ1-6; D unclear. The germline V gene has CDR1 SGDLS and CDR2 YYNGEE. CDR3 length: 14 residues. V was pared by 0 bases and J by 6 bases, with 7 bases between. In DNA form, the CDR3 reads TGTGCCAGCAGCGTAGGCGGGTCTAATTCACCCCTCCACTTT. Translation: CASSVGGSNSPLHF. Using reference TRBV9 and TRBJ1-6 for the parts outside the CDR3, the full variable domain is DSGVTQTPKHLITATGQRVTLRCSPRSGDLSVYWYQQSLDQGLQFLIQYYNGEERAKGNILERFSAQQFPDLHSELNLSSLELGDSALYFCASSVGGSNSPLHFGNGTRLTVT.

This clone has only a few counts. The chain employs TRBV6-1 and TRBJ2-2; D is unresolved. This CDR3 has 15 amino acids. The germline CDR1 and CDR2 sequences are MNHNS and SASEGT. V lost 0 bases and J lost 6, with 11 bases in between. The CDR3 nucleotides read TGTGCCAGCAGTGAAGCGTTGGGGTCCGCCGGGGAGCTGTTTTTT. Translating it yields CASSEALGSAGELFF.

This rearrangement joins TRBV19 to TRBJ1-5, with D maybe TRBD1 (6 bases). The V gene lost 10 bases and the J gene lost 6 bases, with 19 bases spanning the gap. The CDR3 is 14 residues long. Germline loops: CDR1 LNHDA, CDR2 SQIVND (reference sequence). CDR3 sequence (DNA): TGTGCCACTAGAGGATTGAGGGGGGTTCAGCCCCAGCATTTT. Encoded protein: CATRGLRGVQPQHF. Filled out from reference TRBV19 and TRBJ1-5, the complete variable domain reads DGGITQSPKYLFRKEGQNVTLSCEQNLNHDAMYWYRQDPGQGLRLIYYSQIVNDFQKGDIAEGYSVSREKKESFPLTVTSAQKNPTAFYLCATRGLRGVQPQHFGDGTRLSIL.

The rearrangement links TRBV30 to TRBJ2-3, with D maybe TRBD1 (8 bases). Trimming removed 1 base at V and 8 bases at J, with 13 bases between. Germline V gene sequence: CDR1 GTSNPN, CDR2 SVGIG (reference sequence). The CDR3 sequence is 13 residues long. The CDR3 DNA sequence: TGTGCCTGGAGTGGGACAGGGAGGGGTACGCAGTATTTT. This codes for CAWSGTGRGTQYF.

This chain joins TRBV14 and TRBJ1-2, with D perhaps TRBD1 (5 bases). The CDR3 sequence is 17 residues long. CDR1 is SGHDN, CDR2 FVKESK, per germline. V was shortened by 4 bases and J by 5 bases, with 23 bases between the two germline ends. The CDR3 loop is CASSPMSTGGAGYGYTF. The CDR3 bases are TGTGCCAGCAGCCCGATGTCCACAGGAGGAGCCGGATATGGCTACACCTTC.

The V and J genes are TRBV7-8 and TRBJ1-4; D gene uncertain. This CDR3 comprises 16 residues. CDR1 and CDR2 from the germline V gene are SGHVS and FQNEAQ. Trimming pared 6 bases from V and 0 bases from J, leaving 14 bases between. The CDR3 spells CASSLSRLATNEKLFF. CDR3 DNA sequence: TGTGCCAGCAGTCTTTCCCGGCTCGCAACTAATGAAAAACTGTTTTTT. Combining the CDR3 with reference TRBV7-8 and TRBJ1-4 gives the whole variable domain GAGVSQSPRYKVAKRGQDVALRCDPISGHVSLFWYQQALGQGPEFLTYFQNEAQLDKSGLPSDRFFAERPEGSVSTLKIQRTQQEDSAVYLCASSLSRLATNEKLFFGSGTQLSVL.

The rearrangement joins TRBV5-8 to TRBJ2-2, with D perhaps given as TRBD1 or TRBD2 (5 bases each). The CDR3 extends over 18 amino acids. Trimming cost V 4 bases and J 3 bases, with 22 bases left between them. Germline CDR1 reads SGHTS; CDR2 reads YDEGEE. The CDR3 region has the DNA TGTGCCAGCAGCGTTCTCCCCGGGACCCGATTCGACACCGGGGAGCTGTTTTTT. Translating it yields CASSVLPGTRFDTGELFF.

The chain couples TRBV7-9 to TRBJ2-7, with D possibly matching TRBD1 (7 bases). The CDR3 spans 12 residues. Germline CDR1 SEHNR, CDR2 FQNEAQ (reference sequence). V was trimmed by 7 bases and J by 5 bases, leaving 12 bases between them. The CDR3 DNA follows: TGTGCCAGCAAGGAGGGGGCCCACGAGCAGTACTTC. Protein: CASKEGAHEQYF.

Details on this clone: Other DNA sequences in the same sample also yield this CDR3. V is TRBV27 and J is TRBJ1-6; D unresolved. Deletions cut 6 bases from V and 4 bases from J, with 4 bases between. This CDR3 region has 12 residues. Germline CDR1 MNHEY, CDR2 SMNVEV (reference sequence). In DNA form, the CDR3 reads TGTGCCAGCAGGGGATATAATTCACCCCTCCACTTT. This translates into CASRGYNSPLHF.

This clone was counted ten times or more. This sequence joins TRBV7-8 and TRBJ1-4; D remains ambiguous. The germline V gene has CDR1 SGHVS and CDR2 FQNEAQ. V dropped 3 bases and J dropped 3 bases, with 11 bases sitting between them. This CDR3 spans 15 amino acids. The CDR3, as DNA: TGTGCCAGCAGCTTGACCCCCGGACCTAATGAAAAACTGTTTTTT. Protein product: CASSLTPGPNEKLFF.

The rearrangement links TRBV6-5 to TRBJ1-1; tentative D call: TRBD1 (5 bases). The CDR3 length is 12 residues. Trimming pared 7 bases from V and 0 bases from J, leaving 6 bases between. In germline, CDR1 is MNHEY, CDR2 SVGAGI. The CDR3 nucleotides are TGTGCCAGCACGACAGTGAACACTGAAGCTTTCTTT. Protein sequence: CASTTVNTEAFF.